Presented here are 31 T cell receptor beta chains from one specimen sequenced in a study of OX40 agonist ivuxolimab in advanced cancers. Data came from immunoSEQ multiplex PCR; TCRdb stores just in-frame clones and leaves some out. The table lists about 46,000 clones, 70% to 90% of them singletons, with 13% to 15% in the top ten. This specimen consisted of CD4+ or CD8+ T cells sorted from blood, obtained in a trial of the OX40 agonist ivuxolimab. The receptors stem from an adult with an advanced solid tumor such as melanoma, head and neck, liver or kidney cancer.

The V and J genes are TRBV18 and TRBJ2-2; D remains ambiguous. The CDR3 loop spans 13 amino acids. Trimming took off 2 bases at V and 7 bases at J, with 8 bases between the two ends. The V gene's germline CDR1 is KGHSH and CDR2 LQKENI. CDR3 coding DNA: TGTGCCAGCTCACCAGGGGAAAGCGGGGAGCTGTTTTTT. Its translation: CASSPGESGELFF.

This chain connects TRBV30 to TRBJ2-7, with 7 bases identical to TRBD2. There are 11 residues in the CDR3. The junction had 4 bases not matched to a gene; V was cut back by 2 bases and J by 9 bases. Germline V gene sequence: CDR1 GTSNPN, CDR2 SVGIG (reference sequence). This CDR3 is CAWSTGRVQYF. The CDR3 bases are TGTGCCTGGAGTACGGGGAGGGTGCAGTACTTC. The full variable domain, rest sourced from reference TRBV30 and TRBJ2-7, is SQTIHQWPATLVQPVGSPLSLECTVEGTSNPNLYWYRQAAGRGLQLLFYSVGIGQISSEVPQNLSASRPQDRQFILSSKKLLLSDSGFYLCAWSTGRVQYFGPGTRLTVT.

The chain couples TRBV30 to TRBJ2-5, with D hard to call. The J call may not be correct, given that the DNA end is closer to TRBJ2-7. From germline, CDR1 is GTSNPN and CDR2 SVGIG (reference sequence). CDR3 length: 10 residues. CDR3 sequence reads: CAWTGAEQYF. The DNA for the CDR3 is TGTGCCTGGACCGGCGCCGAGCAGTACTTC.

V gene TRBV4-2 combines with J gene TRBJ2-3; D is possibly TRBD1 or TRBD2 (5 bases each). There are 14 residues in the CDR3. Germline-derived CDR1 and CDR2 are LGHNA and YNFKEQ. With 2 bases removed from V and 9 bases from J, the gap between germline ends came to 15 bases. Here the CDR3 DNA reads TGTGCCAGCAGCCAAACCGGGACCGCAGTGACGCAGTATTTT. This encodes CASSQTGTAVTQYF.

The chain is built from TRBV18 and TRBJ2-1; 14 bases agree with TRBD2. With 3 bases clipped from V and 6 bases from J, the junction kept 4 bases outside the gene matches. Germline values: CDR1 KGHSH, CDR2 LQKENI. The CDR3 length is 16 residues. CDR3 nucleotides: TGTGCCAGCTCACCCCAGGGACTAGCGGGAGCCAATGAGCAGTTCTTC. This codes for CASSPQGLAGANEQFF.

The chain employs TRBV6-8 and TRBJ1-1, with a possible D match to TRBD1 (5 bases). Germline V gene lookup returns CDR1 MNHGY and CDR2 SAAAGT. V was cut by 5 bases and J by 6 bases, with 7 bases left in between. This CDR3 is built from 11 residues. CDR3 coding DNA: TGTGCCAGCAGTCAGGGCGCTGAAGCTTTCTTT. It specifies CASSQGAEAFF.

The chain uses TRBV18 and TRBJ2-5; D might be TRBD1 (6 bases). Deletions cut 4 bases from V and 0 bases from J, with 9 bases between. Germline V gene data show CDR1 as KGHSH and CDR2 as LQKENI. This CDR3 is 14 amino acids long. CDR3 bases: TGTGCCAGCTCACGACAGGACTACCAAGAGACCCAGTACTTC. It codes for CASSRQDYQETQYF. Filled out from reference TRBV18 and TRBJ2-5, the complete variable domain reads NAGVMQNPRHLVRRRGQEARLRCSPMKGHSHVYWYRQLPEEGLKFMVYLQKENIIDESGMPKERFSAEFPKEGPSILRIQQVVRGDSAAYFCASSRQDYQETQYFGPGTRLLVL.

The genes are TRBV28 and TRBJ1-1; 9 bases are shared with TRBD1. Looked up from germline, CDR1 is MDHEN and CDR2 is SYDVKM. The trim removed 3 bases at V and 3 bases at J, leaving 5 bases unmatched. The CDR3 spans 15 residues. CDR3 DNA: TGTGCCAGCAGTTTCTTACAGGGGGCGGACACTGAAGCTTTCTTT. This encodes CASSFLQGADTEAFF.

The V gene is TRBV4-1, the J gene TRBJ2-7; D might be TRBD1 or TRBD2, each matching 5 bases. The length of the CDR3 is 15 residues. CDR1 is MGHRA and CDR2 is YSYEKL in the germline V gene. The V end lost 0 bases, the J end lost 4 bases, and 13 bases lay between the germline ends. The CDR3 DNA is TGCGCCAGCAGCCAAGAGTGGGGGTGGGGTTACGAGCAGTACTTC. It yields the protein CASSQEWGWGYEQYF.

The chain is built from TRBV4-1 and TRBJ2-6; maybe TRBD1 (6 bases). Germline-derived CDR1 and CDR2 are MGHRA and YSYEKL. The CDR3 runs to 16 residues. V was shortened by 6 bases and J by 0 bases, with 12 bases between the two germline ends. The CDR3 loop reads CASRGHPVSGANVLTF. DNA of the CDR3: TGCGCCAGCAGGGGACACCCTGTCTCTGGGGCCAACGTCCTGACTTTC.

The chain carries TRBV6-6 and TRBJ2-5; D call uncertain. The CDR3 is 11 residues long. Germline loops: CDR1 MNHNY, CDR2 SVGAGI (reference sequence). V shed 1 base and J shed 6 bases, with 3 bases lying between them. The CDR3 DNA is TGTGCCAGCAGTTACTTGAAGACCCAGTACTTC. Its translation is CASSYLKTQYF.

The gene calls are TRBV27 and TRBJ2-5, with 9 bases identical to TRBD2. The CDR3 totals 16 residues. With 4 bases clipped from V and 0 bases from J, the junction kept 6 bases outside the gene matches. The germline V gene has CDR1 MNHEY and CDR2 SMNVEV (reference sequence). For the CDR3, the DNA is TGTGCCAGCAGTTCCAAAGGACTAGCGTACCAAGAGACCCAGTACTTC. Translation: CASSSKGLAYQETQYF.

The CDR3 loop reads CASSSYSSGANVLTF. CDR3 bases: TGTGCCAGCAGCTCTTACAGCTCTGGGGCCAACGTCCTGACTTTC. The chain uses TRBV7-3 and TRBJ2-6; D uncertain. V gave up 4 bases and J gave up 0 bases, with 7 bases separating them. The germline V gene has CDR1 SGHTA and CDR2 FQGTGA. CDR3 length: 15 amino acids.

V and J are TRBV5-1 and TRBJ2-7; a possible D gene is TRBD2 (5 bases). The CDR3 length is 14 residues. The germline V gene encodes CDR1 SGHRS and CDR2 YFSETQ. V lost 0 bases and J 4 bases, leaving 11 bases between the germline ends. The CDR3 sequence: CASSLDLLAYEQYF. CDR3 DNA: TGCGCCAGCAGCTTGGACCTGCTAGCTTACGAGCAGTACTTC. The full variable domain, rest sourced from reference TRBV5-1 and TRBJ2-7, is KAGVTQTPRYLIKTRGQQVTLSCSPISGHRSVSWYQQTPGQGLQFLFEYFSETQRNKGNFPGRFSGRQFSNSRSEMNVSTLELGDSALYLCASSLDLLAYEQYFGPGTRLTVT.

The genes are TRBV7-9 and TRBJ2-2, with TRBD2 matching over 13 bases. CDR1 is SEHNR and CDR2 is FQNEAQ in the germline V gene (reference sequence). Unmatched junction bases numbered 6, after V lost 7 bases and J lost 1 base. The CDR3 contains 17 residues. CDR3 amino acids: CASTQRTSGRNTGELFF. CDR3 DNA sequence: TGTGCCAGCACCCAGAGGACTAGCGGGAGGAACACCGGGGAGCTGTTTTTT. Full variable domain (outside the CDR3, taken from reference TRBV7-9 and TRBJ2-2): DTGVSQNPRHKITKRGQNVTFRCDPISEHNRLYWYRQTLGQGPEFLTYFQNEAQLEKSRLLSDRFSAERPKGSFSTLEIQRTEQGDSAMYLCASTQRTSGRNTGELFFGEGSRLTVL.

J is TRBJ2-2 and V is TRBV25-1; 7 positions agree with TRBD2. Germline CDR1 is MGHDK and CDR2 is SYGVNS. The CDR3 covers 12 residues. V dropped 8 bases and J dropped 3; count of bases not matched to a gene: 0. The CDR3 DNA is TGTGCCAGCCGGGGGGACACCGGGGAGCTGTTTTTT. Protein product: CASRGDTGELFF.

This clone was found once. The V gene is TRBV7-2, the J gene TRBJ2-2, with TRBD2 matching over 11 bases. With V trimmed by 5 bases and J by 5 bases, 4 bases remained unmatched. Germline values: CDR1 SGHTA, CDR2 FQGNSA. This CDR3 comprises 15 residues. CDR3 in amino acids: CASSLSGRVTGELFF. CDR3 sequence (DNA): TGTGCCAGCAGCCTTAGCGGGAGGGTTACCGGGGAGCTGTTTTTT.

This chain links TRBV6-5 with TRBJ2-2, with 9 bases identical to TRBD1. The V and J ends lost 11 bases and 4 bases, in that order; junction bases with no gene match: 5. CDR1 is MNHEY, CDR2 SVGAGI, per germline. This CDR3 is built from 13 residues. CDR3 DNA: TGTGCCGTAGGGACAGGGAGCACCGGGGAGCTGTTTTTT. Protein: CAVGTGSTGELFF.

The rearrangement joins TRBV11-3 to TRBJ1-1; maybe TRBD1 (5 bases). Germline loops: CDR1 SGHNT, CDR2 YENEEA. With 5 bases removed from V and 1 base from J, the gap between germline ends came to 14 bases. This CDR3 has 15 amino acids. In nucleotides, the CDR3 is TGTGCCAGCAGCCTGGGGGGGACGGGGAACACTGAAGCTTTCTTT. The encoded protein is CASSLGGTGNTEAFF.

This rearrangement joins TRBV12-5 to TRBJ2-5; D might be TRBD1 (5 bases). The CDR3 is 14 residues long. Germline V CDR1 and CDR2: LGHNT, FRNRAP. Trimming stripped 7 bases from V and 4 bases from J, with 16 bases between. The CDR3 coding sequence is TGTGCTAGTGCCATCCAGGGTATAGGAGAGACCCAGTACTTC. It yields the protein CASAIQGIGETQYF.

The V gene is TRBV11-2, the J gene TRBJ2-1; the match to TRBD2 covers 13 bases. Germline values: CDR1 SGHAT, CDR2 FQNNGV. The CDR3 totals 15 residues. V dropped 4 bases and J dropped 7; count of bases not matched to a gene: 4. CDR3 residues: CASSSGTSGVNEQFF. CDR3 in DNA: TGTGCCAGCAGCTCCGGGACTAGCGGGGTGAATGAGCAGTTCTTC.

The chain has TRBV30 and TRBJ2-3, with 8 bases lining up with TRBD2. Germline V gene lookup returns CDR1 GTSNPN and CDR2 SVGIG (reference sequence). The length of the CDR3 is 14 residues. After removal of 5 bases from V and 1 base from J, the junction contained 5 bases not matched to a gene. The CDR3 DNA reads as TGTGCCTGGGGACTAGCTGGGGGCACAGATACGCAGTATTTT. As protein: CAWGLAGGTDTQYF.

This chain links TRBV6-5 with TRBJ1-5, with D unresolved. Germline V gene data show CDR1 as MNHEY and CDR2 as SVGAGI. The CDR3 runs to 13 residues. V dropped 6 bases and J dropped 0 bases, with 6 bases sitting between them. The DNA for the CDR3 is TGTGCCAGCAGGAAGCGTAGCAATCAGCCCCAGCATTTT. It translates to CASRKRSNQPQHF.

This clone was seen once. CDR3 DNA sequence: TGTGCCAGCAGAAAGTTGGGACAGAGCAATCAGCCCCAGCATTTT. This sequence encodes CASRKLGQSNQPQHF. The chain links TRBV6-5 to TRBJ1-5, with 7 bases fitting TRBD1. Germline assignment: CDR1 MNHEY and CDR2 SVGAGI. The junction had 6 bases not matched to a gene; V was cut back by 6 bases and J by 1 base. The length of the CDR3 is 15 residues.

This chain connects TRBV7-9 to TRBJ1-1, with D possibly TRBD1 on 6 matching bases. V was trimmed by 1 base and J by 1 base, leaving 16 bases between them. The CDR3 covers 17 residues. Germline V lookup: CDR1 SEHNR, CDR2 FQNEAQ (reference sequence). As DNA, the CDR3 is TGTGCCAGCAGCTTAGGAGGGTGGGGGGCCAGGAACACTGAAGCTTTCTTT. Its protein is CASSLGGWGARNTEAFF.

The V and J genes are TRBV27 and TRBJ2-5; D remains unclear. The CDR3 length is 13 residues. Trimming shortened V by 4 bases and J by 0 bases, and 6 bases separated the two germline ends. Germline V lookup: CDR1 MNHEY, CDR2 SMNVEV (reference sequence). The CDR3 sequence is CASSSLHQETQYF. The DNA for the CDR3 is TGTGCCAGCAGTTCCCTTCACCAAGAGACCCAGTACTTC.

V gene TRBV6-4 combines with J gene TRBJ2-3, with TRBD2 matching over 11 bases. Germline V gives CDR1 MRHNA, CDR2 SNTAGT. This CDR3 comprises 14 residues. Germline trimming cut 5 bases from V and 6 bases from J; bases unmatched to any gene: 4. CDR3 residues: CASSNRLAGDTQYF. The CDR3 bases are TGTGCCAGCAGTAACCGACTAGCGGGGGATACGCAGTATTTT.

This clone was observed a few times. The V and J genes are TRBV14 and TRBJ2-1, with 10 bases that match TRBD2. V was clipped by 4 bases and J by 7 bases; unmatched bases: 10. The CDR3 spans 16 residues. Looked up from germline, CDR1 is SGHDN and CDR2 is FVKESK. The CDR3 loop is CASSLVAGGSFNEQFF. CDR3 in DNA: TGTGCCAGCAGCCTCGTAGCGGGAGGCTCTTTTAATGAGCAGTTCTTC.

The chain links TRBV28 to TRBJ2-5, with 9 bases aligning to TRBD2. The CDR3 contains 13 residues. CDR1 is MDHEN, CDR2 SYDVKM, per germline. Trimming cost V 6 bases and J 5 bases; bases outside gene matches: 4. The CDR3 region has the DNA TGTGCCAGCAGGGCGGGGGGGACGGAGACCCAGTACTTC. Residues: CASRAGGTETQYF.

The rearrangement uses TRBV7-9 and TRBJ2-1; 10 positions agree with TRBD2. This CDR3 is built from 15 residues. The V gene's germline CDR1 is SEHNR and CDR2 FQNEAQ (reference sequence). Trimming removed 1 base from V and 9 bases from J; junction bases left unmatched: 6. This CDR3 reads CASSLGLAGVGEQFF. CDR3 DNA: TGTGCCAGCAGCTTAGGGCTAGCGGGAGTTGGTGAGCAGTTCTTC.

The J gene is TRBJ2-1, the V gene TRBV5-1, with 10 positions matching TRBD1. Germline V gives CDR1 SGHRS, CDR2 YFSETQ. V was clipped by 4 bases and J by 6 bases; unmatched bases: 7. The CDR3 contains 15 residues. The CDR3 DNA is TGCGCCAGCAGCCCCGGGACAGGGGTGCTCAATGAGCAGTTCTTC. Translating it yields CASSPGTGVLNEQFF.